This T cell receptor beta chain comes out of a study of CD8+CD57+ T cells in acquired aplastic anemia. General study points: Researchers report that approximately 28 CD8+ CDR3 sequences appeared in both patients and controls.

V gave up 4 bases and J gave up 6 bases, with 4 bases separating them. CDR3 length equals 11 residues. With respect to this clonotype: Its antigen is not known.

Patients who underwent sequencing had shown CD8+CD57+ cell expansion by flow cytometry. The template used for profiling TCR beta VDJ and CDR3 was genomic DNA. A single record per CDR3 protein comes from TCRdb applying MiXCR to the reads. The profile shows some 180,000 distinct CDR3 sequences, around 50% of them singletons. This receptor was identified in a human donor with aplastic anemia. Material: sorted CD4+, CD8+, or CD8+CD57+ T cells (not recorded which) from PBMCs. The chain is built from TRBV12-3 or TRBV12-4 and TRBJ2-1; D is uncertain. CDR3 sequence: CASSSPNEQFF. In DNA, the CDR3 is TGTGCCAGCAGTTCTCCCAATGAGCAGTTCTTC.